The 19 T cell receptor beta chains below come from one sample, sequenced in a study of read filtering for tumor transcriptome and immune sequencing. From approximately 400 ng of RNA, a library with molecular barcoded alpha/delta and beta/gamma adaptors was made. TCRdb analysed the reads with MiXCR anew, one entry per CDR3 protein. The sample records 65,000 or so distinct CDR3 sequences, roughly a fifth being singletons. Input material: a population of CD138-negative cells sorted from bone marrow. The origin of the receptors is a donor at least 40 years old with multiple myeloma.

There are many counts of this clonotype. V and J are TRBV5-6 and TRBJ2-1, with no clear D. Germline CDR1 and CDR2: SGHDT and YYEEEE. Trimming took off 4 bases at V and 6 bases at J, with 8 bases between the two ends. The CDR3 is made up of 12 amino acids. In DNA form, the CDR3 reads TGTGCCAGCAGCCAGGACCGCAATGAGCAGTTCTTC. Amino acid sequence: CASSQDRNEQFF.

This clonotype showed up many times. The rearrangement uses TRBV5-1 and TRBJ2-6; no definite D call. From germline, CDR1 is SGHRS and CDR2 YFSETQ. The CDR3 length is 16 residues. Trimming left V 4 bases short and J 0 bases short, with 11 bases between. The CDR3 nucleotides read TGCGCCAGCAGCCTGCAGTTGATCTCTGGGGCCAACGTCCTGACTTTC. Its translation is CASSLQLISGANVLTF.

V gene TRBV20-1 combines with J gene TRBJ2-1, with 8 bases identical to TRBD2. This CDR3 region has 16 residues. V shed 5 bases, J shed 3 bases, and the junction held 12 bases outside the gene matches. CDR1 is DFQATT, CDR2 SNEGSKA, per germline (reference sequence). The DNA of the CDR3 is TGCAGTGCTTCCTTGAATCAGCGGGGGCTCTACAATGAGCAGTTCTTC. Encoded protein: CSASLNQRGLYNEQFF.

This clonotype was found many times. The chain is built from TRBV10-3 and TRBJ2-1; D possibly corresponds to TRBD2 (6 bases). The V end lost 2 bases, the J end lost 4 bases, and 9 bases lay between the germline ends. Germline CDR1 ENHRY, CDR2 SYGVKD. There are 14 residues in the CDR3. CDR3 nucleotides: TGTGCCATCAGTGAGGGGGACTCTTACAATGAGCAGTTCTTC. As protein: CAISEGDSYNEQFF.

In its sample, this clonotype was seen many times. This chain joins TRBV5-8 and TRBJ2-2; 9 positions match TRBD1. CDR1 and CDR2 from the germline V gene are SGHTS and YDEGEE. Trimming removed 2 bases from V and 5 bases from J; junction bases left unmatched: 4. CDR3 length: 15 amino acids. CDR3 DNA: TGTGCCAGCAGCTTACAGGGGGCGCTGACCGGGGAGCTGTTTTTT. This codes for CASSLQGALTGELFF.

This clonotype was seen ten or more times. As DNA, the CDR3 is TGTGCCAGCAGGCTTTACAGAGGTACCGGGGAGCTGTTTTTT. As protein: CASRLYRGTGELFF. The chain combines TRBV6-5 with TRBJ2-2; D is undetermined. Germline assignment: CDR1 MNHEY and CDR2 SVGAGI. V was trimmed by 6 bases and J by 5 bases, leaving 13 bases between them. CDR3 size: 14 residues.

This clonotype was detected ten times or more. This chain connects TRBV29-1 to TRBJ2-2, with TRBD1 matching 9 bases. J lost 0 bases, V lost 6 bases, and 2 bases had no gene match. The CDR3 consists of 14 residues. CDR1 and CDR2 (germline): SQVTM, ANQGSEA. CDR3 nucleotides: TGCAGCGTGGGGGACAGGGCGAACACCGGGGAGCTGTTTTTT. Protein: CSVGDRANTGELFF.

This clonotype is categorized as medium-sized. The rearrangement links TRBV6-1 to TRBJ2-1; no reliable D call. The CDR3 is made up of 13 amino acids. Deletions cut 3 bases from V and 5 bases from J, with 8 bases between. CDR1 and CDR2 from the germline V gene are MNHNS and SASEGT. The CDR3 DNA is TGTGCCAGCAGTGAGCGGAAGAACAATGAGCAGTTCTTC. Translation gives CASSERKNNEQFF.

This chain's CDR3 is CASTRQGLFYEQYF. The CDR3 DNA is TGTGCCAGCACCCGACAAGGCCTCTTCTACGAGCAGTACTTC. The genes are TRBV12-3 or TRBV12-4 and TRBJ2-7; unclear D gene. CDR3 length: 14 residues. The V gene lost 7 bases and the J gene lost 3 bases, with 16 bases spanning the gap.

The V call is TRBV7-9, the J call TRBJ2-5; the D gene is possibly TRBD2 (6 bases). The CDR3 is 16 amino acids. The germline CDR1 and CDR2 sequences are SEHNR and FQNEAQ (reference sequence). The ends were cut back, 5 bases at V and 4 bases at J, with 20 bases in the middle. CDR3 loop: CASSRGTGARGETQYF. CDR3 sequence (DNA): TGTGCCAGCAGCCGGGGGACGGGAGCTCGCGGAGAGACCCAGTACTTC.

Note on this clonotype: Germline and junction disagree at one end, which may indicate a read error. This chain links TRBV29-1 with TRBJ1-2, with D maybe TRBD1 (6 bases). This CDR3 spans 14 amino acids. Germline lookup yields CDR1 SQVTM and CDR2 ANQGSEA. CDR3 sequence: CSVDLAGVNYDYTF. Here the CDR3 DNA reads TGCAGCGTTGACCTGGCAGGGGTGAACTATGACTACACCTTC.

In this sample, this clonotype turned up a few times. A single base separates this from a much larger clone, so it may be a read error. The chain recombines TRBV3-1 with TRBJ2-3, with 9 bases aligning to TRBD2. This CDR3 has 17 residues. The V gene's germline CDR1 is LGHDT and CDR2 YNNKEL (reference sequence). The CDR3: CASSPAGGTFGTDTQCF. CDR3 bases: TGTGCCAGCAGCCCAGCGGGGGGTACCTTTGGGACAGATACGCAGTGTTTT.

This clonotype has only a few counts. The V gene is TRBV5-1, the J gene TRBJ1-1, with 7 bases fitting TRBD1. Trimming at V came to 4 bases and at J to 2 bases, leaving 14 bases not matched to a gene. This CDR3 is 17 amino acids long. Germline V gene lookup returns CDR1 SGHRS and CDR2 YFSETQ. The chain's CDR3 is CASSRYRGAGLNTEAFF. CDR3 DNA sequence: TGCGCCAGCAGCAGATACAGGGGAGCTGGGCTTAACACTGAAGCTTTCTTT.

This clonotype was counted many times. The V gene is TRBV11-2, the J gene TRBJ2-5, with 10 bases lining up with TRBD2. Trimming removed 5 bases from V and 1 base from J; junction bases left unmatched: 4. This CDR3 is 15 amino acids long. CDR1 SGHAT and CDR2 FQNNGV come from the germline V gene. This chain's CDR3 is CASSRGLAPQETQYF. The CDR3 nucleotides read TGTGCCAGCAGCAGGGGACTAGCGCCCCAAGAGACCCAGTACTTC.

This chain joins TRBV20-1 and TRBJ2-1; 9 bases agree with TRBD2. This CDR3 contains 16 residues. V dropped 5 bases and J dropped 12; count of bases not matched to a gene: 20. Germline CDR1 is DFQATT and CDR2 is SNEGSKA (reference sequence). As DNA, the CDR3 is TGCAGTGCTCCACCCCAGCGGGGGGTCCGTCGGGGAGGGCAGTTCTTC. Translation gives CSAPPQRGVRRGGQFF.

This clonotype was detected many times. The chain has TRBV6-5 and TRBJ2-7; TRBD2 matches 8 bases. From germline, CDR1 is MNHEY and CDR2 SVGAGI. The ends lost 2 bases at V and 2 bases at J; junction bases unmatched: 8. CDR3 size: 16 residues. As DNA, the CDR3 is TGTGCCAGCAGTTACGCCACTAGCGGTACTACCTACGAGCAGTACTTC. Translation gives CASSYATSGTTYEQYF.

This clonotype has a handful of counts. A far bigger clonotype differs at one base, so this is likely a read error. The DNA of the CDR3 is TGTGCCACCAGTGACCCCTATTCCGATGAGCAGTACTTC. Translation gives CATSDPYSDEQYF. The chain has TRBV24-1 and TRBJ2-7; D is ambiguous. This CDR3 has 13 residues. V was shortened by 4 bases and J by 7 bases, with 13 bases between the two germline ends. Looked up from germline, CDR1 is KGHDR and CDR2 is SFDVKD.

V is TRBV29-1 and J is TRBJ1-1; tentatively, D is TRBD1 (6 bases). In germline, CDR1 is SQVTM, CDR2 ANQGSEA. This CDR3 has 13 amino acids. Trimming cost V 6 bases and J 4 bases, with 15 bases left between them. The CDR3 region is CSVARTGSTEAFF. For the CDR3, the DNA is TGCAGCGTCGCAAGAACAGGGTCCACTGAAGCTTTCTTT. Filled out from reference TRBV29-1 and TRBJ1-1, the complete variable domain reads SAVISQKPSRDICQRGTSLTIQCQVDSQVTMMFWYRQQPGQSLTLIATANQGSEATYESGFVIDKFPISRPNLTFSTLTVSNMSPEDSSIYLCSVARTGSTEAFFGQGTRLTVV.

In this sample, this clonotype turned up many times. The J gene is TRBJ2-1, the V gene TRBV7-2, with D possibly TRBD2 on 5 matching bases. Trimming stripped 1 base from V and 6 bases from J, with 13 bases between. Per the germline V gene, CDR1 is SGHTA and CDR2 is FQGNSA. The CDR3 spans 15 residues. The CDR3 coding sequence is TGTGCCAGCAGCTTAGTCGGTAGCGTTGGCAATGAGCAGTTCTTC. It specifies CASSLVGSVGNEQFF.